The next 23 T cell receptor beta chains were all read from a single sample in a study of T cells after yellow fever vaccination. TCRdb passed the 5' RACE reads through MiXCR, listing each CDR3 protein once. The table includes about 430,000 distinct CDR3 sequences, roughly a sixth detected once. Sequenced here: PBMCs, sampled before the yellow fever booster vaccination. All receptors derive from a man aged 18 to 30 who received the YFV17D yellow fever vaccine.

This chain joins TRBV24-1 and TRBJ1-5, with D possibly being TRBD1 (5 bases). CDR1 KGHDR and CDR2 SFDVKD come from the germline V gene. The CDR3 is 16 amino acids. The V gene lost 3 bases and the J gene lost 4 bases, with 15 bases spanning the gap. The CDR3, as DNA: TGTGCCACCAGTGATCCGGGGGAGGACGGGAATCAGCCCCAGCATTTT. It is translated as CATSDPGEDGNQPQHF.

This clonotype came up a few times. The chain couples TRBV19 to TRBJ1-6; D is uncertain. Trimming cost V 6 bases and J 0 bases, with 18 bases left between them. CDR1 LNHDA and CDR2 SQIVND come from the germline V gene (reference sequence). CDR3 length: 18 amino acids. This chain's CDR3 is CASRASSVRSSYNSPLHF. Written as DNA, the CDR3 is TGTGCCAGTAGGGCCTCGAGTGTTCGGAGCTCCTATAATTCACCCCTCCACTTT.

The chain uses TRBV4-1 and TRBJ1-2; D remains ambiguous. The germline V and J ends were trimmed by 0 bases and 7 bases, with 9 bases remaining between them. Germline lookup yields CDR1 MGHRA and CDR2 YSYEKL. This CDR3 is built from 13 residues. The CDR3 DNA follows: TGCGCCAGCAGCCAAGATCAATTGCGTGGCTACACCTTC. Its translation is CASSQDQLRGYTF.

This clonotype was detected ten times or more. V is TRBV27 and J is TRBJ2-3; TRBD1 matches 7 bases. Trimming took 1 base from V and 3 from J; bases not matched to a gene: 10. Germline V gene sequence: CDR1 MNHEY, CDR2 SMNVEV (reference sequence). The CDR3 length is 17 residues. CDR3 sequence (DNA): TGTGCCAGCAGTTTATTGTGTTTGACAGGGTGGACAGATACGCAGTATTTT. Protein product: CASSLLCLTGWTDTQYF.

This clonotype showed up just a few times. The genes are TRBV6-2 or TRBV6-3 and TRBJ1-5, with D hard to call. This CDR3 region has 12 residues. V was shortened by 2 bases and J by 9 bases, with 8 bases between the two germline ends. The V gene's germline CDR1 is MNHEY and CDR2 SVGEGT. The chain's CDR3 is CASSYDLGPQHF. The CDR3 nucleotides are TGTGCCAGCAGTTACGACTTAGGGCCCCAGCATTTT.

J is TRBJ1-2 and V is TRBV7-2; D gene ambiguous. CDR3 length: 12 amino acids. CDR1 and CDR2 from the germline V gene are SGHTA and FQGNSA. The V end was cut by 11 bases, the J end by 4 bases, with 14 bases between. The CDR3 bases are TGTGCCGTCTCGCGGTCGTCCTATGGCTACACCTTC. This translates into CAVSRSSYGYTF.

This clonotype was detected a few times. V usage is TRBV27 and J usage is TRBJ1-5; 7 bases are shared with TRBD1. The junction had 6 bases not matched to a gene; V was cut back by 5 bases and J by 5 bases. Germline-derived CDR1 and CDR2 are MNHEY and SMNVEV (reference sequence). The CDR3 is made up of 14 amino acids. CDR3 bases: TGTGCCAGCAGTCCGACAGGGATTTATCAGCCCCAGCATTTT. Its translation is CASSPTGIYQPQHF.

This clonotype has ten or more counts. This chain uses TRBV9 with TRBJ2-1, with 7 nucleotides matching TRBD1. V shed 4 bases and J 2 bases; nucleotides not matched to a gene: 9. The CDR3 sequence is 16 residues long. From germline, CDR1 is SGDLS and CDR2 YYNGEE. The CDR3 nucleotides read TGTGCCAGCAGCCCTCAACAGGGGTCAACCTACAATGAGCAGTTCTTC. Amino acid sequence: CASSPQQGSTYNEQFF. The complete variable domain, with remaining parts taken from reference TRBV9 and TRBJ2-1, reads DSGVTQTPKHLITATGQRVTLRCSPRSGDLSVYWYQQSLDQGLQFLIQYYNGEERAKGNILERFSAQQFPDLHSELNLSSLELGDSALYFCASSPQQGSTYNEQFFGPGTRLTVL.

The chain is built from TRBV6-2 or TRBV6-3 and TRBJ2-7; 15 nucleotides agree with TRBD2. CDR1 is MNHEY and CDR2 is SVGEGT in the germline V gene. This CDR3 has 18 residues. The trim removed 4 bases at V and 0 bases at J, leaving 7 bases unmatched. The CDR3 here is CASSSGLAGGSSSYEQYF. CDR3 sequence (DNA): TGTGCCAGCAGTTCGGGACTAGCGGGGGGCTCAAGCTCCTACGAGCAGTACTTC.

The chain is built from TRBV12-3 or TRBV12-4 and TRBJ1-6; 11 bases line up with TRBD1. CDR3 length equals 13 residues. The junction had 3 bases not matched to a gene; V was cut back by 3 bases and J by 14 bases. CDR3 sequence: CASSLGQGVTLHF. The CDR3 nucleotides read TGTGCCAGCAGTTTGGGACAGGGGGTAACCCTCCACTTT.

The chain employs TRBV20-1 and TRBJ2-5; D remains ambiguous. The germline gives CDR1 DFQATT, CDR2 SNEGSKA (reference sequence). This CDR3 comprises 11 residues. Trimming pared 6 bases from V and 5 bases from J, leaving 10 bases between. DNA for the CDR3: TGCAGTGCCCAGCGTGGGGAGACCCAGTACTTC. Translating gives CSAQRGETQYF.

This clonotype appeared once. J is TRBJ1-5 and V is TRBV28; 8 nucleotides align to TRBD1. The CDR3 is 14 amino acids. V shed 6 bases, J shed 1 base, and the junction held 2 bases outside the gene matches. Germline-derived CDR1 and CDR2 are MDHEN and SYDVKM. This CDR3 reads CASRRQGSNQPQHF. The CDR3 coding sequence is TGTGCCAGCAGAAGACAGGGGAGCAATCAGCCCCAGCATTTT.

This rearrangement joins TRBV24-1 to TRBJ2-5, with 8 bases identical to TRBD1. Germline trimming cut 5 bases from V and 4 bases from J; bases unmatched to any gene: 5. The CDR3 covers 14 residues. Germline V gives CDR1 KGHDR, CDR2 SFDVKD. The CDR3 DNA follows: TGTGCCACCAGTGCCGGACAGGGCGTAGAGACCCAGTACTTC. The encoded protein is CATSAGQGVETQYF.

This clonotype was detected a few times. The V gene is TRBV15, the J gene TRBJ1-2; no clear D. The V gene's germline CDR1 is LNHNV and CDR2 YYDKDF (reference sequence). Trimming cost V 0 bases and J 4 bases, with 12 bases left between them. CDR3 length: 15 amino acids. CDR3: CATSRDVAVSYGYTF. The CDR3 nucleotides are TGTGCCACCAGCAGAGATGTGGCAGTCAGCTATGGCTACACCTTC.

The V gene is TRBV7-2, the J gene TRBJ2-5; TRBD1 or TRBD2 may be the D gene (7 bases each). Germline V gene data show CDR1 as SGHTA and CDR2 as FQGNSA. The CDR3 is 15 residues long. V gave up 5 bases and J gave up 3 bases, with 16 bases separating them. CDR3 coding DNA: TGTGCCAGCAGCCACCCGCAGGGGGGGGAAGAGACCCAGTACTTC. It yields the protein CASSHPQGGEETQYF.

This clonotype was seen repeatedly, ten times or more. The gene calls are TRBV7-3 and TRBJ1-2, with D hard to call. The CDR3 is made up of 13 amino acids. Deletions cut 2 bases from V and 2 bases from J, with 6 bases between. Germline values: CDR1 SGHTA, CDR2 FQGTGA. CDR3 sequence: CASSLGLNYGYTF. CDR3 bases: TGTGCCAGCAGCTTAGGACTGAACTATGGCTACACCTTC.

This chain links TRBV21-1 with TRBJ2-5; the table's D call, TRBD1, was not checked against the DNA. TRBV21-1 is flagged as a pseudogene. The CDR3 consists of 14 residues. The CDR3 DNA follows: TGTGCCAGCAGCGCCCGGAATTGGAAAGAGACCCAGTACTTC. Translated: CASSARNWKETQYF.

Worth noting for this clonotype: Relative to the germline gene, one junction end is altered; a read error may explain this. The rearrangement links TRBV4-1 to TRBJ2-1, with 8 nucleotides matching TRBD2. This CDR3 is 17 amino acids long. CDR1 and CDR2 (germline): MGHRA, YSYEKL. In nucleotides, the CDR3 is TGCGCCAGCAGCCAAGATCTCGGGGGGGGCCCCTACGATGAGCAGTTCTTC. Protein: CASSQDLGGGPYDEQFF.

The CDR3 DNA reads as TGTGCCAGCAGCCAGGGTCGCCAGCCCCAGCATTTT. Translation gives CASSQGRQPQHF. The rearrangement joins TRBV3-1 to TRBJ1-5; D remains ambiguous. The germline CDR1 and CDR2 sequences are LGHDT and YNNKEL (reference sequence). CDR3 length: 12 residues. The V gene lost 3 bases and the J gene lost 7 bases, with 7 bases spanning the gap.

This chain connects TRBV4-2 to TRBJ2-7; D is ambiguous. CDR1 and CDR2 (germline): LGHNA, YNFKEQ. The CDR3 spans 14 residues. The V and J ends lost 0 bases and 3 bases respectively, with 9 bases between them. DNA of the CDR3: TGTGCCAGCAGCCAAGACTTTTTCGGCTACGAGCAGTACTTC. Amino acid sequence: CASSQDFFGYEQYF.

This clonotype was observed a handful of times. This sequence joins TRBV24-1 and TRBJ2-5, with a possible D match to TRBD2 (6 bases). Per germline, CDR1 KGHDR and CDR2 SFDVKD. Trimming took off 4 bases at V and 1 base at J, with 6 bases between the two ends. CDR3 length: 13 residues. Here the CDR3 DNA reads TGTGCCACCAGTGACGGGAGCCAAGAGACCCAGTACTTC. Amino acid sequence: CATSDGSQETQYF.

The chain has TRBV5-4 and TRBJ2-5; D call uncertain. CDR3 size: 15 residues. The V end lost 2 bases, the J end lost 1 base, and 12 bases lay between the germline ends. The germline gives CDR1 SGHNT, CDR2 YYREEE (reference sequence). This CDR3 reads CASSLSTAPQETQYF. DNA of the CDR3: TGTGCCAGCAGCTTATCTACAGCCCCCCAAGAGACCCAGTACTTC.

There are a few counts of this clonotype. The chain has TRBV4-2 and TRBJ2-3, with unresolved D. The CDR3 has 13 residues. Per germline, CDR1 LGHNA and CDR2 YNFKEQ. V was shortened by 0 bases and J by 9 bases, with 10 bases between the two germline ends. Here the CDR3 reads CASSQDLSGTQYF. CDR3 DNA: TGTGCCAGCAGCCAAGATTTAAGTGGGACGCAGTATTTT.